A selection of T cell receptor beta chains follows, all from one sample in a study of cytomegalovirus exposure and HLA in healthy donors. The method was immunoSEQ multiplex PCR; TCRdb's version includes in-frame clones alone and lacks a portion of them. This repertoire shows 150,000 to 200,000 clones, approximately 71% found once; its top ten account for about 8%. The sequenced material came from PBMCs. These receptors came from a woman aged 40 to 55 in good health and CMV-seropositive. The CDR3 runs from the conserved cysteine through the conserved F or W. The D gene is left open where the match is weak. Clone size, where shown, is once, few, many, or a class for clones that have expanded.

CDR3aa: CATSRDLDRGREQYF; CDR3nt: TGTGCCACCAGCAGAGATCTGGACAGGGGTAGGGAGCAGTACTTC; j_gene: TRBJ2-5; v_gene: TRBV15; d_gene: TRBD1; abundance: -
CDR3aa: CASSPGAAGGQETQYF; CDR3nt: TGTGCCAGCAGCCCTGGGGCAGCGGGAGGACAAGAGACCCAGTACTTC; j_gene: TRBJ2-5; v_gene: TRBV7-9; d_gene: TRBD2; abundance: once
CDR3aa: CASSSYLSTDEQFF; CDR3nt: TGCGCCAGCAGCTCGTATCTAAGTACAGATGAGCAGTTCTTC; j_gene: TRBJ2-1; v_gene: TRBV5-1; d_gene: -; abundance: -
CDR3aa: CASSFTANTPGAIYGYTF; CDR3nt: TGTGCCAGCAGTTTCACCGCGAATACCCCAGGGGCGATCTATGGCTACACCTTC; j_gene: TRBJ1-2; v_gene: TRBV28; d_gene: -; abundance: -
CDR3aa: CASRPRASGNTIYF; CDR3nt: TGTGCCAGCAGACCCAGGGCGTCCGGAAACACCATATATTTT; j_gene: TRBJ1-3; v_gene: TRBV6-5; d_gene: -; abundance: -
CDR3aa: CASSEIWQAGTSSYEQYF; CDR3nt: TGTGCCAGCAGTGAAATATGGCAAGCGGGGACTTCCTCCTACGAGCAGTACTTC; j_gene: TRBJ2-7; v_gene: TRBV6-1; d_gene: TRBD2; abundance: few
CDR3aa: CSFGQDGYTF; CDR3nt: TGCAGCTTCGGACAGGATGGCTACACCTTC; j_gene: TRBJ1-2; v_gene: TRBV29-1; d_gene: TRBD1; abundance: once
CDR3aa: CASSPLIVGRGSEQYF; CDR3nt: TGTGCCAGCAGTCCCCTCATCGTGGGCAGGGGTTCCGAGCAGTACTTC; j_gene: TRBJ2-7; v_gene: TRBV28; d_gene: -; abundance: -
CDR3aa: CASSIGTVSRTDTQYF; CDR3nt: TGCGCCAGCAGCATAGGGACAGTTAGCCGCACAGATACGCAGTATTTT; j_gene: TRBJ2-3; v_gene: TRBV5-1; d_gene: TRBD1; abundance: -
CDR3aa: CASSLLSRGYTF; CDR3nt: TGTGCCAGCAGTTTACTCTCGCGTGGCTACACCTTC; j_gene: TRBJ1-2; v_gene: TRBV28; d_gene: -; abundance: -
CDR3aa: CASSPQGIISGANVLTF; CDR3nt: TGTGCCAGCTCACCACAGGGGATAATATCTGGGGCCAACGTCCTGACTTTC; j_gene: TRBJ2-6; v_gene: TRBV18; d_gene: -; abundance: -
CDR3aa: CASSPTAGQENTEAFF; CDR3nt: TGTGCCAGCAGCCCCACGGCGGGACAGGAGAACACTGAAGCTTTCTTT; j_gene: TRBJ1-1; v_gene: TRBV28; d_gene: TRBD1; abundance: -
CDR3aa: CASSGGRVPRNEQFF; CDR3nt: TGTGCCAGCAGCGGTGGCCGGGTCCCACGCAATGAGCAGTTCTTC; j_gene: TRBJ2-1; v_gene: TRBV7-2; d_gene: -; abundance: -
CDR3aa: CASSPTQGARGNTEAFF; CDR3nt: TGTGCCAGCTCGCCAACGCAGGGGGCTAGGGGGAACACTGAAGCTTTCTTT; j_gene: TRBJ1-1; v_gene: TRBV18; d_gene: TRBD1; abundance: -